A selection of T cell receptor beta chains follows, all from one sample in a study of blood T cell repertoires in COVID-19. Some clones are missing from TCRdb's copy, which holds only in-frame ones; the method was immunoSEQ multiplex PCR. Of about 110,000 clones listed, under 75% are singletons. The sample was peripheral blood. The receptors derive from a woman aged 60-75 years with acute or convalescent COVID-19. Both conserved end residues are part of each CDR3. D genes are given only for firm matches. Clone size is given for some rows only: seen once, a few or many times, or a class if the clone is expanded.

clone_size	d_call	cdr3_length	v_call	j_call	cdr3_aa	cdr3_nt
NA	TRBD1	13	TRBV6-5	TRBJ2-3	CASSYSGQGTQYF	TGTGCCAGCAGTTACTCTGGACAGGGAACGCAGTATTTT
NA	NA	15	TRBV7-2	TRBJ2-7	CASSLAKFTGYEQYF	TGTGCCAGCAGTCTTGCCAAATTTACGGGCTACGAGCAGTACTTC
NA	NA	14	TRBV11-2	TRBJ2-2	CASSLQGNTGELFF	TGTGCCAGCAGCCTACAGGGGAACACCGGGGAGCTGTTTTTT
few	NA	13	TRBV7-8	TRBJ1-2	CASSLKDRYGYTF	TGTGCCAGCAGCCTTAAGGACAGATATGGCTACACCTTC
once	NA	15	TRBV3-1/TRBV3-2	TRBJ1-6	CASSQVATGRSPLHF	TGTGCCAGCAGCCAAGTCGCGACAGGACGTTCACCCCTCCACTTT
NA	NA	13	TRBV3-1/TRBV3-2	TRBJ1-5	CASSQDLIQPQHF	TGTGCCAGCAGCCAAGATCTTATACAGCCCCAGCATTTT
once	TRBD1	12	TRBV29-1	TRBJ1-4	CSGGTGGEKLFF	TGCAGCGGCGGGACAGGAGGAGAAAAACTGTTTTTT
NA	TRBD2	15	TRBV5-5	TRBJ2-7	CASSGLAGGKNEQYF	TGTGCCAGCAGCGGCTTAGCGGGGGGCAAGAACGAGCAGTACTTC
NA	NA	14	TRBV7-8	TRBJ2-1	CASSFPGARNEQFF	TGTGCCAGCAGCTTCCCTGGGGCTAGAAATGAGCAGTTCTTC
NA	NA	14	TRBV6-5	TRBJ1-3	CASSPGHSGNTIYF	TGTGCCAGCAGTCCAGGGCACTCTGGAAACACCATATATTTT
NA	NA	11	TRBV14	TRBJ2-3	CASSHRDTQYF	TGTGCCAGCAGCCATAGAGATACGCAGTATTTT
NA	NA	13	TRBV12-3/TRBV12-4	TRBJ1-1	CASSSRQGTEAFF	TGTGCCAGCAGTTCCCGGCAGGGCACTGAAGCTTTCTTT
once	NA	13	TRBV12-3/TRBV12-4	TRBJ1-2	CASAPAGLYGYTF	TGTGCCAGCGCCCCTGCGGGGTTATATGGCTACACCTTC
NA	TRBD1	12	TRBV28	TRBJ1-2	CASSTGAHGYTF	TGTGCCAGCAGCACAGGGGCCCATGGCTACACCTTC
few	NA	14	TRBV5-1	TRBJ2-7	CASSLGQTGDEQYF	TGCGCCAGCAGCTTAGGCCAGACGGGGGACGAGCAGTACTTC
NA	TRBD2	14	TRBV7-2	TRBJ2-7	CASALAGGSYEQYF	TGTGCCAGCGCCTTAGCGGGGGGCTCCTACGAGCAGTACTTC
NA	TRBD1	15	TRBV4-2	TRBJ2-2	CASSQGTGGTGELFF	TGTGCCAGCAGCCAAGGGACAGGGGGCACCGGGGAGCTGTTTTTT
NA	NA	16	TRBV7-8	TRBJ2-2	CASSLVGGGGTGELFF	TGTGCCAGCAGCTTAGTGGGGGGCGGGGGCACCGGGGAGCTGTTTTTT
NA	NA	12	TRBV10-3	TRBJ1-1	CAISERGTEAFF	TGTGCCATCAGTGAGAGGGGGACTGAAGCTTTCTTT
NA	TRBD1	15	TRBV19	TRBJ1-3	CASSQDRARGNTIYF	TGTGCCAGTAGTCAGGACAGGGCGCGTGGAAACACCATATATTTT
NA	TRBD1	15	TRBV27	TRBJ1-2	CASSPEHRDRVRYTF	TGTGCCAGCAGCCCAGAACACCGGGACAGGGTGCGCTACACCTTC
NA	NA	13	TRBV12-3/TRBV12-4	TRBJ1-2	CASSPQGPGGYTF	TGTGCCAGCAGTCCCCAGGGGCCTGGGGGCTACACCTTC
NA	NA	18	TRBV19	TRBJ2-4	CASSMNPTGLLAKNIQYF	TGTGCCAGTAGTATGAACCCGACAGGTCTACTAGCCAAAAACATTCAGTACTTC
few	TRBD1	16	TRBV5-5	TRBJ1-6	CASSSLPGQGNSPLHF	TGTGCCAGCAGCTCCCTACCGGGACAGGGCAATTCACCCCTCCACTTT
NA	TRBD1	14	TRBV9	TRBJ2-7	CASSVDGQGYEQYF	TGTGCCAGCAGCGTAGACGGACAGGGCTACGAGCAGTACTTC
many	NA	15	TRBV3-1/TRBV3-2	TRBJ2-7	CASSQRGALSREQYF	TGTGCCAGCAGCCAGCGCGGGGCCCTCAGTCGCGAGCAGTACTTC
NA	NA	14	TRBV24-1	TRBJ2-3	CATSDSAQGYTQYF	TGTGCCACCAGTGATTCGGCCCAGGGTTATACGCAGTATTTT
NA	NA	14	TRBV3-1/TRBV3-2	TRBJ2-3	CASRPGTSTDTQYF	TGTGCCAGCAGACCGGGGACTAGCACAGATACGCAGTATTTT
NA	NA	14	TRBV7-9	TRBJ1-2	CASSLGGTNYGYTF	TGTGCCAGCAGCTTAGGAGGGACTAACTATGGCTACACCTTC
NA	TRBD1	16	TRBV4-3	TRBJ2-2	CASSQNRGANTGELFF	TGCGCCAGCAGCCAGAACAGGGGAGCGAACACCGGGGAGCTGTTTTTT
once	NA	15	TRBV6-1	TRBJ1-1	CASSEGITENTEAFF	TGTGCCAGCAGTGAAGGTATAACAGAGAACACTGAAGCTTTCTTT
NA	NA	15	TRBV24-1	TRBJ1-2	CATSDTRTWGYGYTF	TGTGCCACCAGTGACACTAGGACCTGGGGCTATGGCTACACCTTC
NA	NA	15	TRBV25-1	TRBJ2-3	CASSYAGGRTDTQYF	TGTGCCAGCAGTTACGCCGGGGGGCGCACAGATACGCAGTATTTT
once	TRBD2	15	TRBV6-5	TRBJ2-3	CASRGTSGATDTQYF	TGTGCCAGCAGGGGGACTAGCGGGGCCACAGATACGCAGTATTTT
many	TRBD2	17	TRBV7-3	TRBJ2-3	CASSPRPGGVLADTQYF	TGTGCCAGCAGCCCCCGTCCCGGGGGGGTACTTGCAGATACGCAGTATTTT
once	NA	15	TRBV27	TRBJ1-2	CASSLSPGATYGYTF	TGTGCCAGCAGTTTATCCCCAGGGGCGACCTATGGCTACACCTTC
few	NA	14	TRBV21-1	TRBJ1-5	CASGLTGANQPQHF	TGTGCCAGCGGATTGACAGGGGCGAATCAGCCCCAGCATTTT
NA	NA	14	TRBV6-1	TRBJ1-6	CASSEGGVSAPLHF	TGTGCCAGCAGTGAAGGGGGCGTCTCGGCACCCCTCCACTTT
many	NA	13	TRBV7-7	TRBJ2-5	CASSLSQGKTQYF	TGTGCCAGCAGCTTATCCCAGGGCAAGACCCAGTACTTC
NA	TRBD1	17	TRBV5-4	TRBJ1-1	CASSPGGTGGPDTEAFF	TGTGCCAGCAGTCCTGGAGGGACAGGGGGCCCGGACACTGAAGCTTTCTTT
NA	TRBD1	16	TRBV19	TRBJ1-4	CASSNKGQTLSEKLFF	TGTGCCAGTAGCAATAAGGGACAGACATTGAGTGAAAAACTGTTTTTT
few	NA	14	TRBV20-1	TRBJ1-2	CSASEEWGLKGYTF	TGCAGTGCTAGTGAGGAGTGGGGGCTGAAAGGCTACACCTTC
NA	TRBD1	15	TRBV6-5	TRBJ1-5	CASSYSIQGNQPQHF	TGTGCCAGCAGTTACTCGATACAGGGGAATCAGCCCCAGCATTTT
few	TRBD1	13	TRBV6-5	TRBJ1-5	CASRLTGGQPQHF	TGTGCCAGCAGACTCACAGGGGGTCAGCCCCAGCATTTT
NA	TRBD1	17	TRBV9	TRBJ2-6	CASSVGQGDSGANVLTF	TGTGCCAGCAGCGTAGGCCAGGGGGACTCTGGGGCCAACGTCCTGACTTTC
NA	TRBD1	13	TRBV6-5	TRBJ1-3	CASSFGQGSTIYF	TGTGCCAGCAGTTTCGGACAGGGCAGCACCATATATTTT
NA	TRBD1	14	TRBV7-2	TRBJ1-2	CASSLTGALYGYTF	TGTGCCAGCAGCTTAACAGGGGCTTTATATGGCTACACCTTC
NA	NA	13	TRBV19	TRBJ2-7	CASKGQNSYEQYF	TGTGCCAGTAAAGGACAGAACTCCTACGAGCAGTACTTC
few	NA	13	TRBV19	TRBJ1-2	CASSIPGSNGYTF	TGTGCCAGTAGTATCCCAGGGTCCAACGGCTACACCTTC
NA	NA	15	TRBV9	TRBJ2-3	CASSSSWRVADTQYF	TGTGCCAGCAGCTCCTCTTGGCGGGTGGCAGATACGCAGTATTTT
NA	TRBD1	17	TRBV19	TRBJ1-5	CASSRTGGQSSNQPQHF	TGTGCCAGTAGCAGGACTGGGGGACAGTCTAGCAATCAGCCCCAGCATTTT
NA	TRBD1	16	TRBV9	TRBJ1-1	CASSARDRGPNTEAFF	TGTGCCAGCAGCGCCCGGGACAGGGGTCCTAACACTGAAGCTTTCTTT
once	NA	13	TRBV6-5	TRBJ1-1	CASSREGWTEAFF	TGTGCCAGCAGTAGGGAGGGGTGGACTGAAGCTTTCTTT
NA	NA	13	TRBV29-1	TRBJ1-1	CSVVKGSNTEAFF	TGCAGCGTTGTCAAGGGGTCGAACACTGAAGCTTTCTTT
NA	NA	16	TRBV1	TRBJ1-4	CTSSQDGDGRDEKLFF	TGCACCAGCAGCCAAGATGGCGACGGGCGGGATGAAAAACTGTTTTTT
NA	NA	16	TRBV19	TRBJ2-1	CASGRNDLTTYNEQFF	TGTGCCAGTGGGCGAAACGACTTGACTACGTACAATGAGCAGTTCTTC
NA	TRBD1	12	TRBV12-3/TRBV12-4	TRBJ2-5	CASSGQVETQYF	TGTGCCAGCAGTGGACAGGTAGAGACCCAGTACTTC
NA	TRBD1	14	TRBV15	TRBJ2-5	CATSSHRQGETQYF	TGTGCCACCAGCAGTCACAGACAGGGAGAGACCCAGTACTTC
NA	NA	12	TRBV12-3/TRBV12-4	TRBJ1-1	CASSSLATEAFF	TGTGCCAGCAGCAGTCTTGCCACTGAAGCTTTCTTT
NA	NA	13	TRBV6-6	TRBJ1-2	CASSYSGQYGYTF	TGTGCCAGCAGTTACTCGGGGCAGTATGGCTACACCTTC